These T cell receptor beta chains were read from a single sample in a study of control samples from healthy donors and cancer patients. This table comes from immunoSEQ multiplex PCR, and its TCRdb copy is limited to in-frame clones, with some not included. The repertoire includes roughly 170,000 clones, around 93% of them detected once, and more than 1.1% sits in the top ten. The source material was blood. The receptors were gathered from a man aged 18-30 years in good health. CDR3s include the opening cysteine and the closing phenylalanine or tryptophan. The D gene is left open where the match is weak. Expanded clones are given a class, and other clones once, few, many or no size at all.

>NA|TRBJ1-6|TRBV6-5|NA
TGTGCCAGCGTCGAGGGGAGCTCCTATAATTCACCCCTCCACTTT
CASVEGSSYNSPLHF
>NA|TRBJ1-1|TRBV5-1|NA
TGCGCCAGCAGCTCCACTACAACCCACACTGAAGCTTTCTTT
CASSSTTTHTEAFF
>NA|TRBJ1-5|TRBV5-6|TRBD1
TGTGCCAGCAGCTCGCTTGGACAGGGAGCATTTCAGCCCCAGCATTTT
CASSSLGQGAFQPQHF
>NA|TRBJ2-1|TRBV6-1|TRBD1
TGTGCCAGCAGTGAATTCTGGGACAGGGGCTACAATGAGCAGTTCTTC
CASSEFWDRGYNEQFF
>NA|TRBJ1-1|TRBV30|NA
TGTGCCTGGAGCGCCTCGGGACAAAAAGCTTTCTTT
CAWSASGQKAFF
>NA|TRBJ2-7|TRBV5-1|NA
TGCGCCAGCAGAGAGGGGACTTCCTACGAGCAGTACTTC
CASREGTSYEQYF
>once|TRBJ2-3|TRBV30|TRBD2
TGTGCCTGGAGTCTCCAAGCGGGGGGGCCGGATACGCAGTATTTT
CAWSLQAGGPDTQYF
>NA|TRBJ2-1|TRBV15|NA
TGTGCCACCAGCAGAGATCCGGCTACCGTCTACAATGAGCAGTTCTTC
CATSRDPATVYNEQFF
>NA|TRBJ1-2|TRBV5-4|NA
TGTGCCAGCAGCTTGGTTTCTACGTTCTATGGCTACACCTTC
CASSLVSTFYGYTF
>once|TRBJ2-3|TRBV7-8|NA
TGTGCCAGCAGCCCAGTGAGGTATCCCCCGTATTTT
CASSPVRYPPYF
>NA|TRBJ2-2|TRBV24-1|TRBD1
TGTGCCACCAGTGATAACAGGGGGCCCGGGGAGCTGTTTTTT
CATSDNRGPGELFF
>NA|TRBJ2-7|TRBV28|TRBD2
TGTGCCAGCAACCTAGCGGGGGCCTCCTACGAGCAGTACTTC
CASNLAGASYEQYF
>NA|TRBJ1-1|TRBV19|TRBD1
TGTGCCAGTAGTATGGTGGCAGGGGGTCAGTACACTGAAGCTTTCTTT
CASSMVAGGQYTEAFF
>NA|TRBJ2-5|TRBV19|NA
TGTGCCAGCGGGCCCGGGATAAGGACCCAGTACTTC
CASGPGIRTQYF
>NA|TRBJ2-1|TRBV28|TRBD2
TGTGCCAGCAGATCGAACGGACTAGCTTACAATGAGCAGTTCTTC
CASRSNGLAYNEQFF
>NA|TRBJ2-1|TRBV13|TRBD2
TGTGCCAGCAGCCCTCATATTCCGGGACTAGCGTTTAATGAGCAGTTCTTC
CASSPHIPGLAFNEQFF
>NA|TRBJ1-2|TRBV28|NA
TGTGCCAGCAGCCTCACGACAACCGCTAACTATGGCTACACCTTC
CASSLTTTANYGYTF
>NA|TRBJ2-7|TRBV18|NA
TGTGCCAGCTCACTGGGGGGTCAATACGAGCAGTACTTC
CASSLGGQYEQYF
>NA|TRBJ2-3|TRBV6-1|TRBD1
TGTGCCAGCAGTGAGGAGGACAGGAGTACAGATACGCAGTATTTT
CASSEEDRSTDTQYF
>NA|TRBJ2-1|TRBV27|TRBD1
TGTGCCAGCAGTTCCCAGGGGGCAGGGGACAATGAGCAGTTCTTC
CASSSQGAGDNEQFF
>NA|TRBJ2-2|TRBV6-4|TRBD1
TGTGCCAGTCAGGGGGTTTTCGGGGAGCTGTTTTTT
CASQGVFGELFF
>NA|TRBJ2-5|TRBV27|NA
TGTGCCAGCAAAAAAGCGTTTAGGGGAGAAGAGACCCAGTACTTC
CASKKAFRGEETQYF
>NA|TRBJ1-5|TRBV5-1|NA
TGCGCCAGCAGCTTGACCGGAGATCAGCCCCAGCATTTT
CASSLTGDQPQHF
>few|TRBJ1-4|TRBV18|NA
TGTGCCAGCTCACCTTCTATTCAACGAGGAAATGAAAAACTGTTTTTT
CASSPSIQRGNEKLFF
>NA|TRBJ1-4|TRBV6-5|NA
TGTGCCAGCAGTTACTCCGGGAGCGTAAATGAAAAACTGTTTTTT
CASSYSGSVNEKLFF
>NA|TRBJ1-1|TRBV5-4|NA
TGTGCCAGCAGCTTGGTCAAAGGCGTATTGAACACTGAAGCTTTCTTT
CASSLVKGVLNTEAFF
>NA|TRBJ1-5|TRBV5-8|NA
TGTGCCAGCAGCTTACTTAGGGATCAGCCCCAGCATTTT
CASSLLRDQPQHF
>NA|TRBJ1-2|TRBV6-5|TRBD1
TGTGCCAGCAGTTACACGGGGACAGGGTATGGCTACACCTTC
CASSYTGTGYGYTF
>NA|TRBJ2-7|TRBV3-1/TRBV3-2|NA
TGTGCCAGCAGCCAAAACGGTGGAGAGCAGTACTTC
CASSQNGGEQYF
>NA|TRBJ1-4|TRBV30|NA
TGTGCCTGGGCGTTTACGCGGTATTCGACGGAAAAACTGTTTTTT
CAWAFTRYSTEKLFF
>NA|TRBJ1-1|TRBV19|NA
TGTGCCAGTACCATAACCGGGGCTGGAGGCACTGAAGCTTTCTTT
CASTITGAGGTEAFF
>NA|TRBJ2-2|TRBV2|NA
TGTGCCAGCAGTTCCTTCCGTCAGGGGGAGCTGTTTTTT
CASSSFRQGELFF
>once|TRBJ1-1|TRBV12-3/TRBV12-4|NA
TGTGCCAGCACCCGGCGGGGTAACACTGAAGCTTTCTTT
CASTRRGNTEAFF
>NA|TRBJ1-1|TRBV6-5|NA
TGTGCCAGCAGCCAACTCTGGACAGTCCAAGGGGCTTTCTTT
CASSQLWTVQGAFF
>once|TRBJ2-7|TRBV7-9|TRBD2
TGTGCCAGCAGAGATGGGGGGGTGATTTCCTACGAGCAGTACTTC
CASRDGGVISYEQYF
>NA|TRBJ1-6|TRBV24-1|NA
TGTGCCACCAGTGCCAGCTATAATTCACCCCTCCACTTT
CATSASYNSPLHF
>NA|TRBJ2-7|TRBV5-1|TRBD2
TGCGCCAGCAGCTCAGTAACTAGCGGGGGCTGGAGCTCCTACGAGCAGTACTTC
CASSSVTSGGWSSYEQYF
>once|TRBJ1-3|TRBV6-5|NA
TGTGCCAGCAGGGAGGTGGGGCCGCGAAACACCATATATTTT
CASREVGPRNTIYF
>NA|TRBJ1-3|TRBV6-5|NA
TGTGCCAGCCCCTGGCGGCCGGCCTCTGGAAACACCAGATATTTT
CASPWRPASGNTRYF
>NA|TRBJ1-3|TRBV6-1|NA
TGTGCCAGCAGTGAACGGAACTCTGGAAACACCATATATTTT
CASSERNSGNTIYF
>NA|TRBJ1-6|TRBV9|NA
TGTGCCAGCAGCGGCAAGACAGCCTATAATTCACCCCTCCACTTT
CASSGKTAYNSPLHF
>NA|TRBJ1-1|TRBV20-1|NA
TGCAGTGCGAGTCAGGGGACCATGAACACTGAAGCTTTCTTT
CSASQGTMNTEAFF
>NA|TRBJ2-2|TRBV18|TRBD1
TGTGCCAGCTCACCATCGGACAGGGTAACCGGGGAGCTGTTTTTT
CASSPSDRVTGELFF
>NA|TRBJ1-6|TRBV18|NA
TGTGCCAGCTCACCAATCAGGGGCGGAGATTCACCCCTCCACTTT
CASSPIRGGDSPLHF
>NA|TRBJ2-3|TRBV11-3|TRBD2
TGTGCCAGCAGCGCACGGACTAGCGGGGGGACAGATACGCAGTATTTT
CASSARTSGGTDTQYF
>NA|TRBJ2-3|TRBV5-1|NA
TGCGCCAGCAGTCCCTACATAAAGGGCGACGCAGATACGCAGTATTTT
CASSPYIKGDADTQYF
>NA|TRBJ1-2|TRBV28|NA
TGTGCCAGCAGTTTGCCGGGAGGAACCCCCGCTAACTATGGCTACACCTTC
CASSLPGGTPANYGYTF
>NA|TRBJ2-3|TRBV6-1|NA
TGTGCCAGCAGTGACAGGGGCAGAATTACGGATACGCAGTATTTT
CASSDRGRITDTQYF
>NA|TRBJ2-1|TRBV6-1|NA
TGTGCCAGCAGTGACGTCCGGGGGTACTTTTACAATGAGCAGTTCTTC
CASSDVRGYFYNEQFF
>NA|TRBJ1-5|TRBV23-1|TRBD1
TGCGCCAGCAGTCACGGGTTGTCGAGACTTAAAGGGGGACAGGGGGCAAATCAGCCCCAGCATTTT
CASSHGLSRLKGGQGANQPQHF
>NA|TRBJ2-2|TRBV6-5|TRBD1
TGTGCCAGCAGTAGACAGGGAGCGAACACCGGGGAGCTGTTTTTT
CASSRQGANTGELFF
>few|TRBJ2-7|TRBV28|TRBD1
TGTGCCAGCAGTTCCACACGACAGGGGCCGGCCTACGAGCAGTACTTC
CASSSTRQGPAYEQYF
>NA|TRBJ2-7|TRBV7-9|NA
TGTGCCAGCAGCTCCGGGAACCTATGGCCCTACGAGCAGTACTTC
CASSSGNLWPYEQYF
>NA|TRBJ2-7|TRBV28|NA
TGTGCCAGCAGTTTGGCTAGCTTCTACGAGCAGTACTTC
CASSLASFYEQYF
>few|TRBJ1-4|TRBV9|NA
TGTGCCAGCAGCGTAGGGGGGGATAATGAAAAACTGTTTTTT
CASSVGGDNEKLFF
>NA|TRBJ2-7|TRBV19|NA
TGTGCCAGTAGTACCTCCGGGACCCCCTCCTACCACGAGCAGTACTTC
CASSTSGTPSYHEQYF
>NA|TRBJ1-5|TRBV28|TRBD1
TGTGCCAGCAGAAAACAGGGGGCAAGCAATCAGCCCCAGCATTTT
CASRKQGASNQPQHF
>NA|TRBJ1-5|TRBV19|TRBD1
TGTGCCAGTAGCCTGGACAGGGGGCGCGGTCAGCCCCAGCATTTT
CASSLDRGRGQPQHF
>NA|TRBJ2-5|TRBV7-7|TRBD2
TGTGCCAGCAGCTCGGGACTAGCGTACCAAGAGACCCAGTACTTC
CASSSGLAYQETQYF
>NA|TRBJ1-2|TRBV6-5|TRBD1
TGTGCCAGCAGTAGGGGACAGGGGGCCACGGGCTACACCTTC
CASSRGQGATGYTF